This T cell receptor (beta chain) came from a study of glioma-infiltrating T cells (dated by TCRdb to about 2016). The study in broad terms: Sequencing of TCR alpha- and beta-chain repertoires was performed on glioma tissue, on non-neoplastic brain tissue, and on matched peripheral blood mononuclear cells. To measure how far tissue and blood T-cell populations diverged, each tissue-infiltrating repertoire was compared against the peripheral blood repertoire of the same patient. The paired cohort comprised three low-grade glioma patients, about eight primary glioblastoma patients and three non-glioma patients contributing non-neoplastic brain tissue.

The iRepertoire nested amplicon-rescue multiplex PCR (arm-PCR) platform was used to amplify TCR alpha and beta CDR3 regions from RNA. For one-step reverse transcription and amplification, about 90-400 ng of tissue mRNA or PBMC total RNA was used as input. Following bead purification, Illumina adapters were added by a secondary multiplex PCR, and the libraries were gel-purified between 200 and 400 bp. The libraries contained internal 6-nucleotide barcodes that were used for demultiplexing. Libraries were sequenced on an Illumina MiSeq with 2x220 or 2x250 nucleotide paired-end reads. The paper's data handling went like this. Paired reads were merged using FLASH 1.2.11 and aligned with BWA-MEM to the GRCh37 human genome, and TRA and TRB reads were then extracted. For V and J assignment, an IMGT-derived reference of cassette sequences and CDR3 motifs that included pseudogenes was used. Three-frame translation of reads was performed, and productive CDR3s were defined as those with a C...FGXG motif and no stop codons. Clonotypes were defined as unique combinations of V-J cassette pair and CDR3 amino acid sequence. Filtering of reads was based on Hamming distance, with the threshold set by the sequence error rate of each sample in mapped regions. The public sequencing data were trimmed at Q25 with fastp and processed into clonotypes with MiXCR by TCRdb, which kept only in-frame beta chains. Entries that share a CDR3 protein sequence are merged under the most common genes and DNA. These V and J calls are TCRdb output, not the study's own analysis. For this sample there are approximately 120,000 distinct CDR3 sequences; approximately 25% appear just once. The ten largest make up nearly 15% of the sample.

From the cysteine up to the phenylalanine, the CDR3 has a length of 13 residues. Solely the CDR3 DNA is kept, with 39 bases framed from the first base. CDR1 is given as MGHRA and CDR2 as YSYEKL, both from the germline V gene. Trimming removed 1 base from V and 6 bases from J, leaving 9 bases between the germline ends. The paper's findings and limits, for the study overall: VJ-independent divergence between tissue and blood was lower than expected in non-neoplastic patients but higher than expected in all gliomas, particularly low-grade gliomas. Group comparisons were based on small numbers of patients: three non-neoplastic, three low-grade glioma and about eight glioblastoma patients. Only a very small number of CDR3 sequences turned up in both tissue and blood, a result put down to high CDR3 diversity combined with limited sampling.

Comment on this clonotype: Its antigen is still unknown. This may arise from a read error, as a much more abundant clone is one base away.

This receptor was taken from a human donor with low-grade glioma or glioblastoma, undergoing nonglioma brain surgery, or in good health (not recorded which). The chain is made from TRBV4-1 and TRBJ1-2; the D gene is perhaps TRBD1, from 5 matching bases. Sequenced sample: glioma tissue, nonneoplastic brain tissue, or PBMCs (not recorded which). The CDR3 has the sequence CASSQVQENGYTF. At the DNA level, the sequence is TGCGCCAGCAGCCAAGTACAGGAAAATGGCTACACCTTC.